One sample yielded the 4 T cell receptor beta chains listed below, sequenced in a study of cytomegalovirus exposure and HLA in healthy donors. The PCR contained 60 Vbeta and 13 Jbeta primers. Assay: immunoSEQ multiplex PCR; the TCRdb copy retains only in-frame clones and omits some. This table has more than 110,000 clones, around 79% appearing once. The sequenced material came from PBMCs. These receptor sequences come from a woman between 50 and 59 years old in good health and CMV-seropositive.

The rearrangement uses TRBV4-3 and TRBJ1-4; D might be TRBD1 (6 bases). Germline V lookup: CDR1 LGHNA, CDR2 YSLEER. With 0 bases removed from V and 2 bases from J, the gap between germline ends came to 10 bases. The CDR3 has 16 residues. The DNA of the CDR3 is TGCGCCAGCAGCCAAGACTACAGGGTTACTAATGAAAAACTGTTTTTT. Translated: CASSQDYRVTNEKLFF.

Notes on this clone: Germline and junction disagree at one end, which may indicate a read error. The genes are TRBV7-9 and TRBJ2-3, with TRBD2 matching over 13 bases. The length of the CDR3 is 16 residues. Germline V lookup: CDR1 SEHNR, CDR2 FQNEAQ (reference sequence). The CDR3 bases are TGTTCCAGCAGCGCCTGGACTAGCGGGGGTCGCGATACGCAGTATTTT. It specifies CSSSAWTSGGRDTQYF. Full variable domain (remainder filled in from reference TRBV7-9 and TRBJ2-3): DTGVSQNPRHKITKRGQNVTFRCDPISEHNRLYWYRQTLGQGPEFLTYFQNEAQLEKSRLLSDRFSAERPKGSFSTLEIQRTEQGDSAMYLCSSSAWTSGGRDTQYFGPGTRLTVL.

The J gene is TRBJ2-3, the V gene TRBV7-2, with 9 nucleotides matching TRBD1. The junction had 7 bases not matched to a gene; V was cut back by 3 bases and J by 9 bases. The length of the CDR3 is 14 residues. Germline V gives CDR1 SGHTA, CDR2 FQGNSA. This CDR3 is CASSFNTGGETQYF. In nucleotides, the CDR3 is TGTGCCAGCAGCTTTAATACAGGGGGCGAGACGCAGTATTTT.

The rearrangement joins TRBV4-2 to TRBJ2-2, with a possible D match to TRBD2 (7 bases). Looked up from germline, CDR1 is LGHNA and CDR2 is YNFKEQ. The CDR3 runs 14 residues. V lost 2 bases to trimming and J lost 7 bases, with 11 bases between them. The DNA of the CDR3 is TGTGCCAGCAGCCAAACTAGGGGGGGCGGGGAGCTGTTTTTT. It yields the protein CASSQTRGGGELFF.